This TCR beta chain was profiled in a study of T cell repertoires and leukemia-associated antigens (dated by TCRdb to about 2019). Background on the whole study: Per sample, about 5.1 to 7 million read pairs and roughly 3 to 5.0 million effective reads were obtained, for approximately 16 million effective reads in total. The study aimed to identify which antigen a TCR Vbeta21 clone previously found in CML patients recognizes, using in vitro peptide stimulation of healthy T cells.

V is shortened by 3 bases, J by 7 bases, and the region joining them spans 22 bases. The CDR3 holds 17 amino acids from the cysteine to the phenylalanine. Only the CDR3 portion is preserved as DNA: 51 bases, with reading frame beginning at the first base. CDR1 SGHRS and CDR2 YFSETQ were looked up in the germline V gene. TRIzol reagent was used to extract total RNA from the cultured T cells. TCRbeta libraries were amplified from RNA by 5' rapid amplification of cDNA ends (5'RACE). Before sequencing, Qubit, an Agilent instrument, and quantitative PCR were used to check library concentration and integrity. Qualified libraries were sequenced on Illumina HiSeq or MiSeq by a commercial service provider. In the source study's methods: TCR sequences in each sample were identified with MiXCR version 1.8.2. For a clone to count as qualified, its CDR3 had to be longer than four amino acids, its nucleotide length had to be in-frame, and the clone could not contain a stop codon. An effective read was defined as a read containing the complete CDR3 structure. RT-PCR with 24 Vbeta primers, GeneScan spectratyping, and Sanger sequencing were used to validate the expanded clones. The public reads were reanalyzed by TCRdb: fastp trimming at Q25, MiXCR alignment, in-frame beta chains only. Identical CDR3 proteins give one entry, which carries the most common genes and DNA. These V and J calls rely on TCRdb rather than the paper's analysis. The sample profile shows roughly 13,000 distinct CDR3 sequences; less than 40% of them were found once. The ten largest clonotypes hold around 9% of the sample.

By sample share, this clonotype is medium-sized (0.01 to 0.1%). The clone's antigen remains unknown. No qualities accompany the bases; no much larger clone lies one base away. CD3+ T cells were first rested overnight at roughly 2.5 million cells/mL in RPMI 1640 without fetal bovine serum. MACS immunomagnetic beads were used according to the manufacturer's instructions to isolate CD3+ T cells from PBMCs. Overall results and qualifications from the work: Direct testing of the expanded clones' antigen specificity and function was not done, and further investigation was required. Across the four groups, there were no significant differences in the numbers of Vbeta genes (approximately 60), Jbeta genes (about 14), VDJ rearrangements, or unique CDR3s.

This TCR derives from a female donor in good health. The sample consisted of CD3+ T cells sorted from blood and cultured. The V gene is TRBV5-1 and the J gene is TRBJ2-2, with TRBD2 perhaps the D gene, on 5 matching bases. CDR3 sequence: CASSSHPNRELLGELFF. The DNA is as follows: TGCGCCAGCAGCTCTCACCCTAACCGGGAACTCCTCGGGGAGCTGTTTTTT.